The 8 T cell receptor beta chains given below trace back to one sample, sequenced in a study of T cells after yellow fever vaccination. Via MiXCR, TCRdb re-called the 5' RACE reads, giving one row per CDR3 protein. Found here are 300,000 or so distinct CDR3 sequences, approximately 4.2% of them singletons; the top ten hold 24%. Sequencing was performed on PBMCs, taken 5 days after the yellow fever booster vaccination. The receptor source for this set is a man between 18 and 29 years old who received the YFV17D yellow fever vaccine.

This clonotype was picked up many times. The rearrangement joins TRBV20-1 to TRBJ2-7; no clear D. Germline V gene lookup returns CDR1 DFQATT and CDR2 SNEGSKA (reference sequence). The length of the CDR3 is 14 residues. The ends were cut back, 1 base at V and 2 bases at J, with 12 bases in the middle. CDR3 nucleotide sequence: TGCAGTGCTAGAGGTGAAGACCAGACCTACGAGCAGTACTTC. Translating it yields CSARGEDQTYEQYF.

This clonotype was picked up many times. The V and J genes are TRBV7-3 and TRBJ1-2; possible D gene TRBD1, 5 bases. This CDR3 is built from 15 residues. Germline CDR1 SGHTA, CDR2 FQGTGA. V lost 2 bases and J 4 bases, leaving 14 bases between the germline ends. CDR3 loop: CASSLGGGDFYGYTF. The CDR3, as DNA: TGTGCCAGCAGCTTAGGTGGCGGGGACTTCTATGGCTACACCTTC.

This clonotype has ten or more counts. This chain uses TRBV18 with TRBJ2-7; D is unresolved. This CDR3 has 15 amino acids. Germline V lookup: CDR1 KGHSH, CDR2 LQKENI. Trimming removed 1 base from V and 5 bases from J, with 15 bases in between. The CDR3 protein is CASSPRSGTKNEQYF. CDR3 DNA: TGTGCCAGCTCACCACGATCGGGCACGAAAAACGAGCAGTACTTC. The full variable domain, its missing parts supplied by reference TRBV18 and TRBJ2-7, is NAGVMQNPRHLVRRRGQEARLRCSPMKGHSHVYWYRQLPEEGLKFMVYLQKENIIDESGMPKERFSAEFPKEGPSILRIQQVVRGDSAAYFCASSPRSGTKNEQYFGPGTRLTVT.

The chain couples TRBV19 to TRBJ1-2; no clear D gene. The CDR3 has 13 residues. V lost 10 bases and J lost 4, with 16 bases in between. From germline, CDR1 is LNHDA and CDR2 SQIVND (reference sequence). CDR3 DNA sequence: TGTGCCACCCGCCGGGAGGTGGGCTATGGCTACACCTTC. This encodes CATRREVGYGYTF.

This clonotype was detected a few times. The chain's CDR3 is CASSLVDPRGRMNTEAFF. DNA of the CDR3: TGTGCCAGCAGCTTAGTAGACCCCAGGGGACGGATGAACACTGAAGCTTTCTTT. The chain has TRBV11-2 and TRBJ1-1, with a tentative D call TRBD1 (6 bases). This CDR3 spans 18 amino acids. V lost 1 base and J lost 0, with 18 bases in between. Germline values: CDR1 SGHAT, CDR2 FQNNGV. The entire variable domain, with the rest obtained from reference TRBV11-2 and TRBJ1-1, is as follows: EAGVAQSPRYKIIEKRQSVAFWCNPISGHATLYWYQQILGQGPKLLIQFQNNGVVDDSQLPKDRFSAERLKGVDSTLKIQPAKLEDSAVYLCASSLVDPRGRMNTEAFFGQGTRLTVV.

This clonotype has ten or more counts. The rearrangement links TRBV2 to TRBJ1-3; D is uncertain. Trimming pared 7 bases from V and 0 bases from J, leaving 7 bases between. The CDR3 has 13 amino acids. Germline assignment: CDR1 SNHLY and CDR2 FYNNEI. CDR3 DNA: TGTGCCAGCAAGACTACCTCTGGAAACACCATATATTTT. The encoded protein is CASKTTSGNTIYF.

This clonotype was detected a few times. The chain combines TRBV4-2 with TRBJ2-1, with 9 nucleotides matching TRBD1. This CDR3 has 15 residues. Germline V lookup: CDR1 LGHNA, CDR2 YNFKEQ. With V trimmed by 3 bases and J by 8 bases, 8 bases remained unmatched. The CDR3 here is CASSQSGQGDDEQFF. CDR3 DNA sequence: TGTGCCAGCAGCCAGTCGGGACAGGGTGATGATGAGCAGTTCTTC.

Only a few counts were recorded for this clonotype. The rearrangement uses TRBV20-1 and TRBJ2-7, with 10 bases matching TRBD1. This CDR3 comprises 15 residues. The V and J ends lost 2 bases and 1 base, in that order; junction bases with no gene match: 5. Per the germline V gene, CDR1 is DFQATT and CDR2 is SNEGSKA (reference sequence). CDR3 DNA: TGCAGTGCTAGACGACAGGGGGCGCGTTCCTACGAGCAGTACGTC. Its translation: CSARRQGARSYEQYV.